These T cell receptor beta chains were read from a single sample in a study of CD8+ T cells in alopecia areata. Sequencing was performed with immunoSEQ multiplex PCR; in TCRdb, only in-frame clones are kept and a portion is missing. The table has some 110,000 clones, 35% to 40% seen once. The sample consisted of CD4+ T cells sorted from blood. These receptors were collected from a human donor with alopecia areata. CDR3s include the opening cysteine and the closing phenylalanine or tryptophan. The D gene is left open where the match is weak. Size is omitted from some rows. Given values are once, few, many or a class for expanded clones.

v_gene: TRBV29-1; d_gene: .; j_gene: TRBJ2-6; abundance: few; CDR3nt: TGCAGCGTAAAAGAGACAAGGTCTGGGGCCAACGTCCTGACTTTC; CDR3aa: CSVKETRSGANVLTF
v_gene: TRBV29-1; d_gene: TRBD2; j_gene: TRBJ2-2; abundance: .; CDR3nt: TGCAGCGTTGAAGAACGGGAGGGCTGGAGCGGGGAGCTGTTTTTT; CDR3aa: CSVEEREGWSGELFF
v_gene: TRBV29-1; d_gene: TRBD1; j_gene: TRBJ2-1; abundance: .; CDR3nt: TGCAGCGTAGCCGAACTGACAGGGATTTACAATGAGCAGTTCTTC; CDR3aa: CSVAELTGIYNEQFF
v_gene: TRBV2; d_gene: TRBD1; j_gene: TRBJ1-4; abundance: .; CDR3nt: TGTGCCAGCACCGAGACAGGGGGCGATGAAAAACTGTTTTTT; CDR3aa: CASTETGGDEKLFF
v_gene: TRBV30; d_gene: .; j_gene: TRBJ1-4; abundance: .; CDR3nt: TGTGCCTGGAGCCAGAGAGGTGAAAAACTGTTTTTT; CDR3aa: CAWSQRGEKLFF
v_gene: TRBV29-1; d_gene: TRBD1; j_gene: TRBJ2-1; abundance: .; CDR3nt: TGCAGCGTTGAAACCGGGACAGGGGGCATCTACAATGAGCAGTTCTTC; CDR3aa: CSVETGTGGIYNEQFF
v_gene: TRBV7-2; d_gene: .; j_gene: TRBJ2-4; abundance: .; CDR3nt: TGTGCCAGCAGCTTAGTAGGGATGAGCATTCAGTACTTC; CDR3aa: CASSLVGMSIQYF
v_gene: TRBV29-1; d_gene: .; j_gene: TRBJ1-1; abundance: .; CDR3nt: TGCAGCGTTGGGGCAGGGCAGAACACTGAAGCTTTCTTT; CDR3aa: CSVGAGQNTEAFF
v_gene: TRBV5-8; d_gene: TRBD1; j_gene: TRBJ2-2; abundance: few; CDR3nt: TGTGCCAGCAGCTTCGGGACAGGGCCTTACACCGGGGAGCTGTTTTTT; CDR3aa: CASSFGTGPYTGELFF
v_gene: TRBV19; d_gene: .; j_gene: TRBJ2-6; abundance: few; CDR3nt: TGTGCCAGTAGTATCGGGCGCAGGGGAGGCTCTGGGGCCAACGTCCTGACTTTC; CDR3aa: CASSIGRRGGSGANVLTF
v_gene: TRBV25-1; d_gene: .; j_gene: TRBJ2-1; abundance: .; CDR3nt: TGTGCCAGCAGTGAAGGACGGTACAATGAGCAGTTCTTC; CDR3aa: CASSEGRYNEQFF
v_gene: TRBV5-1; d_gene: TRBD1; j_gene: TRBJ1-1; abundance: once; CDR3nt: TGCGCCAGCAGTCTACAGGGGCCAGATATGAACACTGAAGCTTTCTTT; CDR3aa: CASSLQGPDMNTEAFF
v_gene: TRBV6-6; d_gene: .; j_gene: TRBJ1-2; abundance: .; CDR3nt: TGTGCCAGCAGTTACTCGAGGCTGGTGCCCAATGGCTACACCTTC; CDR3aa: CASSYSRLVPNGYTF
v_gene: TRBV5-1; d_gene: .; j_gene: TRBJ2-1; abundance: .; CDR3nt: TGCGCCAGCAGCTCCGGGGTCTACAATGAGCAGTTCTTC; CDR3aa: CASSSGVYNEQFF
v_gene: TRBV6-4; d_gene: TRBD2; j_gene: TRBJ2-1; abundance: once; CDR3nt: TGTGCCAGCAGTCTGATAGCGGGCTCCTACAATGAGCAGTTCTTC; CDR3aa: CASSLIAGSYNEQFF
v_gene: TRBV7-2; d_gene: .; j_gene: TRBJ2-1; abundance: few; CDR3nt: TGTGCCAGCAGCTTAGGACTCAACAATGAGCAGTTCTTC; CDR3aa: CASSLGLNNEQFF
v_gene: TRBV2; d_gene: .; j_gene: TRBJ2-3; abundance: few; CDR3nt: TGTGCCAGCAGTGAGAGGTGGGATACGCAGTATTTT; CDR3aa: CASSERWDTQYF
v_gene: TRBV6-1; d_gene: .; j_gene: TRBJ2-5; abundance: few; CDR3nt: TGTGCCAGCAGCGTACTCAGCCAAGAGACCCAGTACTTC; CDR3aa: CASSVLSQETQYF
v_gene: TRBV29-1; d_gene: TRBD1; j_gene: TRBJ1-3; abundance: .; CDR3nt: TGCAGCGCGCTACAGGGGTCCCTTGCCCCTTCCATATATTTT; CDR3aa: CSALQGSLAPSIYF
v_gene: TRBV5-1; d_gene: TRBD2; j_gene: TRBJ2-7; abundance: .; CDR3nt: TGCGCCAGCAGCTTGGGGACTAGCGGGAGGGACCTCTACGAGCAGTACTTC; CDR3aa: CASSLGTSGRDLYEQYF
v_gene: TRBV5-8; d_gene: .; j_gene: TRBJ2-3; abundance: few; CDR3nt: TGTGCCACCACGAGGACAAGTTCTACAGATACGCAGTATTTT; CDR3aa: CATTRTSSTDTQYF
v_gene: TRBV15; d_gene: .; j_gene: TRBJ2-7; abundance: .; CDR3nt: TGTGCCACCAGCAGAGATGGACGACAGCTTCATTCCCTATCCTTC; CDR3aa: CATSRDGRQLHSLSF
v_gene: TRBV30; d_gene: .; j_gene: TRBJ2-7; abundance: .; CDR3nt: TGTGCCTGGAACTTCGATGGCTACGAGCAGTACTTC; CDR3aa: CAWNFDGYEQYF
v_gene: TRBV6-6; d_gene: TRBD1; j_gene: TRBJ2-3; abundance: few; CDR3nt: TGTGCCAGCAGTTACTCACAGGGGACGCAGTATTTT; CDR3aa: CASSYSQGTQYF
v_gene: TRBV28; d_gene: TRBD1; j_gene: TRBJ2-1; abundance: .; CDR3nt: TGTGCCAGCAGTATCCGTAGGGGGCTCAATGAGCAGTTCTTC; CDR3aa: CASSIRRGLNEQFF
v_gene: TRBV29-1; d_gene: .; j_gene: TRBJ2-7; abundance: .; CDR3nt: TGCAGCGCCCGGGATTCCCACGAGCAGTACTTC; CDR3aa: CSARDSHEQYF
v_gene: TRBV4-1; d_gene: .; j_gene: TRBJ2-6; abundance: few; CDR3nt: TGCGCCAGCAGCGACCCCCCCCCTGGGGCCAACGTCCTGACTTTC; CDR3aa: CASSDPPPGANVLTF